A selection of T cell receptor beta chains follows, all from one sample in a study of OX40 agonist ivuxolimab in advanced cancers. Clones were read by immunoSEQ multiplex PCR, and TCRdb kept only the in-frame ones, dropping some. The sample holds about 83,000 clones; about 81% are singletons and the top ten take approximately 2%. This material consisted of CD4+ or CD8+ T cells sorted from blood, taken in a trial of the OX40 agonist ivuxolimab. The receptors stem from an adult with an advanced solid tumor such as melanoma, head and neck, liver or kidney cancer. The CDR3 runs from the conserved cysteine through the conserved F or W. A D gene is named only where the DNA matches it firmly. For some rows the clone size is stated as once, few or many, or as a class when expanded; others skip it.

V gene: TRBV2; J gene: TRBJ1-2; clone size: -; D gene: -; CDR3 DNA: TGTGCCAGCAGTGAACTCCGGGGGGGAAACTATGGCTACACCTTC; CDR3 protein: CASSELRGGNYGYTF
V gene: TRBV6-1; J gene: TRBJ2-7; clone size: once; D gene: -; CDR3 DNA: TGTGCCAGCAGTGTCGGGACGGGGGCCTACGAGCAGTACTTC; CDR3 protein: CASSVGTGAYEQYF
V gene: TRBV5-1; J gene: TRBJ1-4; clone size: once; D gene: -; CDR3 DNA: TGCGCCAGCAGCTTGGTAGCGTTAAGAGACGGCTATGAAAAACTGTTTTTT; CDR3 protein: CASSLVALRDGYEKLFF
V gene: TRBV19; J gene: TRBJ2-7; clone size: -; D gene: TRBD2; CDR3 DNA: TGTGCCAGTAGTATAGGGGGACTAGCGGCCTACGAGCAGTACTTC; CDR3 protein: CASSIGGLAAYEQYF
V gene: TRBV2; J gene: TRBJ2-5; clone size: -; D gene: -; CDR3 DNA: TGTGCCAGCCGCCCGTCTCCTGAACCGAGGGAGACCCAGTACTTC; CDR3 protein: CASRPSPEPRETQYF
V gene: TRBV5-1; J gene: TRBJ1-2; clone size: -; D gene: TRBD1; CDR3 DNA: TGCGCCAGTGGGGACAGAGCTAACTATGGCTACACCTTC; CDR3 protein: CASGDRANYGYTF
V gene: TRBV6-5; J gene: TRBJ2-3; clone size: -; D gene: TRBD2; CDR3 DNA: TGTGCCAGCAGACTAGCGGGGGGAACAGATACGCAGTATTTT; CDR3 protein: CASRLAGGTDTQYF
V gene: TRBV21-1; J gene: TRBJ1-5; clone size: -; D gene: -; CDR3 DNA: TGTGCCAGCAGCAAACGGCCCGGGAGCAATCAGCCCCAGCATTTT; CDR3 protein: CASSKRPGSNQPQHF
V gene: TRBV4-2; J gene: TRBJ2-5; clone size: -; D gene: TRBD2; CDR3 DNA: TGTGCCAGCAGCCCTATAGCGGGGGGCAGAGAGACCCAGTACTTC; CDR3 protein: CASSPIAGGRETQYF
V gene: TRBV4-2; J gene: TRBJ2-1; clone size: few; D gene: TRBD2; CDR3 DNA: TGTGCCAGCAGCCTTGGGACTAGTAGGAGGTACAATGAGCAGTTCTTC; CDR3 protein: CASSLGTSRRYNEQFF
V gene: TRBV10-3; J gene: TRBJ1-1; clone size: -; D gene: TRBD1; CDR3 DNA: TGTGCCATCAGCCCGGGACAGGGGGCCACTGAAGCTTTCTTT; CDR3 protein: CAISPGQGATEAFF